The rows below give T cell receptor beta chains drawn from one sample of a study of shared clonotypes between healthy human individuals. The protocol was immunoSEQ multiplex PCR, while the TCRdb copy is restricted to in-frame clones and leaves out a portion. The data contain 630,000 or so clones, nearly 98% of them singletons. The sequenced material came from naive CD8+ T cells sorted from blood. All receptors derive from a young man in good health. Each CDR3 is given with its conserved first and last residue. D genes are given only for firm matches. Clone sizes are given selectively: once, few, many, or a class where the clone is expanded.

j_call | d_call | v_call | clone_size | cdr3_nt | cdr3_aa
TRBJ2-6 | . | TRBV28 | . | TGTGCCAGCAGTTTCTCTGGGGCCAACGTCCTGACTTTC | CASSFSGANVLTF
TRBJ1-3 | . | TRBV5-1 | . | TGCGCCAGCAGCTTGGATGACAGTGTCTCTGGAAACACCATATATTTT | CASSLDDSVSGNTIYF
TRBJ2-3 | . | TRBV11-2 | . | TGTGCCAGCAGCTTAGCGGGGGACGCAGATACGCAGTATTTT | CASSLAGDADTQYF
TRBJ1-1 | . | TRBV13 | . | TGTGCCAGCAGCTCCTCGGGGGTCAACACTGAAGCTTTCTTT | CASSSSGVNTEAFF
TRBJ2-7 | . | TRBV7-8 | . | TGTGCCAGCAGCCCCCGAGCGGCTTTCTACGAGCAGTACTTC | CASSPRAAFYEQYF
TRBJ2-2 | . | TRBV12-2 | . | TGTGCAAGTCGCTTATTTCGCCAGACAGGGGAGCTGTTTTTT | CASRLFRQTGELFF
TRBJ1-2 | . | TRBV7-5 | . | TGTGTCAGAAGCTTAGAATTGCGACAGGTACCGGCAGGATGTTATGGCTACACCTTC | CVRSLELRQVPAGCYGYTF
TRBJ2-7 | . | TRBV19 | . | TGTGCCAGTAGTATATCGGGGTCCTACGAGCAGTACTTC | CASSISGSYEQYF
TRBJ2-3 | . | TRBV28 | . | TGTGCAACAGATACGCAGTATTTT | CATDTQYF
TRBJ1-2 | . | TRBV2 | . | TGTGCCAGCAGTGATTCAAGGGCGACTAACTATGGCTACACCTTC | CASSDSRATNYGYTF
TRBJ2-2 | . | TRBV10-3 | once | TGTGCCATCAGCTTCTCCACCGGGGAGCTGTTTTTT | CAISFSTGELFF
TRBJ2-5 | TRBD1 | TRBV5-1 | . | TGCGCCAGCAGCTCCGGGACAGAGAGTGGGCCTTGGGAGACCCAGTACTTC | CASSSGTESGPWETQYF
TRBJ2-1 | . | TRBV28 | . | TGTGCCAGCAGAATGGGTAATGAGCAGTTCTTC | CASRMGNEQFF
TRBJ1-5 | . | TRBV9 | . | TGTGCCAGCAGCGTGGGAGGGTATAATCAGCCCCAGCATTTT | CASSVGGYNQPQHF
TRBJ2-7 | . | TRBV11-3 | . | TGTGCCAGCAGCTTATATTCAGGGTCCGACTACGAGCAGTACTTC | CASSLYSGSDYEQYF
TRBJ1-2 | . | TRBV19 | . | TGTGCCAGTAGTAGAAGACAGGCAGGTTCGGCTAACTATGGCTACACCTTC | CASSRRQAGSANYGYTF
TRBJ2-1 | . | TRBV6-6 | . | TGTGCCAGCAGTTACTCAGGCACAAGCTCCTACAATGAGCAGTTCTTC | CASSYSGTSSYNEQFF
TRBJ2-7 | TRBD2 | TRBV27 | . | TGTGCCAGCAGTACCAGCGGGAGTCTTTACGAGCAGTACTTC | CASSTSGSLYEQYF
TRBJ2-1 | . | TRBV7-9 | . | TGTGCCAGCAGCTCCGGACAGACAGACAATGAGCAGTTCTTC | CASSSGQTDNEQFF
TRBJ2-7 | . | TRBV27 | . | TGTGCCAGCAGTTTAAACGACCCAGCGGGGCAGTACTTC | CASSLNDPAGQYF
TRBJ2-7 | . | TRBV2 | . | TGTGCCAGCAGGGACTCGAAAACCGAGCAGTACTTC | CASRDSKTEQYF
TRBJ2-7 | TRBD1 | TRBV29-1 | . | TGCAGCGTTGGAGGGCAGGGGGCAATTCTAACCTACGAGCAGTACTTC | CSVGGQGAILTYEQYF